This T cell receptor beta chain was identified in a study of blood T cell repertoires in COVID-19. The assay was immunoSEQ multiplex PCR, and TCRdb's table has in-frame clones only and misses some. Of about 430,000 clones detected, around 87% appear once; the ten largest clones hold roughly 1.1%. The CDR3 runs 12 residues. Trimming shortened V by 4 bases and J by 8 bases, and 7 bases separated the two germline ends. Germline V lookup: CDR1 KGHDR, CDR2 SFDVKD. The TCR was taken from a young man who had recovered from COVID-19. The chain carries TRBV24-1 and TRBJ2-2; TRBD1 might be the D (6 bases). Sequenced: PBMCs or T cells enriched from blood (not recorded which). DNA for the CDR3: TGTGCCACCAGTGAAGGGACAGGGGAGCTGTTTTTT. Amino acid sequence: CATSEGTGELFF.